This entry lists 13 T cell receptor beta chains sequenced from one sample in a study of blood T cell repertoires in COVID-19. Sequenced by immunoSEQ multiplex PCR; TCRdb stores in-frame clones only, minus some. Here the sample spans 27,000 or so clones, roughly 82% being singletons. The specimen was peripheral blood. These receptors came from a man older than 75 with active or convalescent COVID-19.

The genes are TRBV9 and TRBJ2-7; 7 bases are shared with TRBD2. Germline trimming cut 0 bases from V and 6 bases from J; bases unmatched to any gene: 3. The CDR3 is 13 amino acids. The germline gives CDR1 SGDLS, CDR2 YYNGEE. Here the CDR3 reads CASSVEPSGEQYF. The CDR3 region has the DNA TGTGCCAGCAGCGTAGAGCCTAGCGGCGAGCAGTACTTC.

Concerning this clone itself: One junction end does not reproduce the germline sequence, and a read error may be involved. The chain links TRBV7-7 to TRBJ2-3, with D perhaps matching TRBD2 (6 bases). There are 15 residues in the CDR3. Germline assignment: CDR1 SSHAT and CDR2 FNYEAQ (reference sequence). Written as DNA, the CDR3 is TGTGCTAGCAGCTCGAGAAGTGGGGGGACAGATACGCAGTATTTT. This translates into CASSSRSGGTDTQYF.

The chain combines TRBV4-1 with TRBJ2-2, with D unresolved. The CDR3 has 15 amino acids. Germline lookup yields CDR1 MGHRA and CDR2 YSYEKL. Trimming removed 0 bases from V and 0 bases from J, with 5 bases in between. The CDR3 DNA sequence: TGCGCCAGCAGCCAAGACAGCGCGAACACCGGGGAGCTGTTTTTT. Residues: CASSQDSANTGELFF.

The chain carries TRBV27 and TRBJ2-1, with a possible D match to TRBD2 (6 bases). This CDR3 spans 17 amino acids. V shed 1 base and J shed 1 base, with 14 bases lying between them. Germline V lookup: CDR1 MNHEY, CDR2 SMNVEV (reference sequence). CDR3 sequence: CASSLFPPGASYNEQFF. The CDR3, as DNA: TGTGCCAGCAGTTTATTCCCTCCGGGAGCATCCTACAATGAGCAGTTCTTC.

This chain joins TRBV14 and TRBJ1-1, with 10 bases aligning to TRBD1. CDR3 size: 13 residues. Germline-derived CDR1 and CDR2 are SGHDN and FVKESK. V lost 1 base and J lost 11; bases outside the gene matches: 4. CDR3 in amino acids: CASSQVGQGLAFF. Written as DNA, the CDR3 is TGTGCCAGCAGCCAAGTGGGACAGGGGTTGGCTTTCTTT.

This sequence joins TRBV2 and TRBJ2-4; 7 bases line up with TRBD1. V dropped 5 bases and J dropped 3; count of bases not matched to a gene: 4. This CDR3 spans 14 amino acids. CDR1 and CDR2 (germline): SNHLY, FYNNEI. The CDR3 is CASSTGTVKNIQYF. The DNA of the CDR3 is TGTGCCAGCAGTACCGGGACAGTCAAAAACATTCAGTACTTC.

This chain uses TRBV2 with TRBJ2-1, with D tentatively TRBD1 (9 bases). Between the trimmed V and J ends, which lost 3 bases and 7 bases, there was a span of 34 bases. Germline V gene sequence: CDR1 SNHLY, CDR2 FYNNEI. This CDR3 is 21 amino acids long. CDR3 nucleotides: TGTGCCAGCAGTGAGTATGGGACAGGGACTACCGCAAGCGGGAGTGGAAATGAGCAGTTCTTC. Translating gives CASSEYGTGTTASGSGNEQFF.

This clone was seen just once. V is TRBV2 and J is TRBJ2-1, with 8 bases fitting TRBD2. The ends lost 6 bases at V and 2 bases at J; junction bases unmatched: 3. This CDR3 comprises 14 residues. Germline assignment: CDR1 SNHLY and CDR2 FYNNEI. CDR3 region: CASRVAGTYNEQFF. In nucleotides, the CDR3 is TGTGCCAGCAGGGTAGCGGGAACCTACAATGAGCAGTTCTTC.

This chain links TRBV12-5 with TRBJ2-1; tentative D call: TRBD2 (5 bases). Germline lookup yields CDR1 LGHNT and CDR2 FRNRAP. The V end was cut by 4 bases, the J end by 4 bases, with 8 bases between. The CDR3 runs 13 residues. CDR3 DNA: TGTGCTAGTGGTTCGAGCGGATACAATGAGCAGTTCTTC. The encoded protein is CASGSSGYNEQFF.

The chain combines TRBV24-1 with TRBJ2-3, with D maybe TRBD1 (6 bases). Trimming stripped 3 bases from V and 1 base from J, with 10 bases between. CDR3 length: 15 amino acids. Germline V lookup: CDR1 KGHDR, CDR2 SFDVKD. The CDR3 DNA reads as TGTGCCACCAGTGATAGAGCAGGGGGCACAGATACGCAGTATTTT. Protein product: CATSDRAGGTDTQYF.

V is TRBV11-2 and J is TRBJ2-5, with TRBD2 identical over 8 bases. This CDR3 region has 14 residues. V was clipped by 5 bases and J by 2 bases; unmatched bases: 4. The germline CDR1 and CDR2 sequences are SGHAT and FQNNGV. CDR3 sequence reads: CASSRGLAQETQYF. Written as DNA, the CDR3 is TGTGCCAGCAGCCGCGGACTAGCACAAGAGACCCAGTACTTC.

This chain joins TRBV10-3 and TRBJ2-3; 10 bases are shared with TRBD2. Germline trimming cut 8 bases from V and 4 bases from J; bases unmatched to any gene: 6. The CDR3 is made up of 14 amino acids. The germline CDR1 and CDR2 sequences are ENHRY and SYGVKD. The DNA for the CDR3 is TGTGCCATCCGAGCGGGAGGGTCGGCAGATACGCAGTATTTT. It yields the protein CAIRAGGSADTQYF.

The chain couples TRBV5-1 to TRBJ2-3, with 10 positions matching TRBD2. This CDR3 is 17 amino acids long. Losses at the gene ends were 0 bases for V and 0 bases for J; bases not matched to a gene: 4. The germline V gene has CDR1 SGHRS and CDR2 YFSETQ. The CDR3 DNA follows: TGCGCCAGCAGCTTGGATACTAGCGGGATTAGCACAGATACGCAGTATTTT. Its protein product is CASSLDTSGISTDTQYF.